A single sample is the source of the 23 T cell receptor beta chains below, sequenced in a study of T cells in Graves' hyperthyroidism and ophthalmopathy (dated by TCRdb to between 2017 and 2020). Receptor libraries were prepared by multiplex PCR. The reads were generated on an Illumina HiSeq 2000. The TCR beta CDR3 regions were amplified from the RNA transcripts. A first-round RT-PCR of the TCR CDR3 used the HTBI primer set with the Qiagen OneStep RT-PCR kit. The raw public data were reprocessed by TCRdb itself: fastp quality trimming at Q25, MiXCR clonotype calling, in-frame beta chains only. A single entry per CDR3 protein holds the most common genes and DNA from its merged rows. Here the sample has roughly 640,000 distinct CDR3 sequences; around 16% occur a single time. The ten largest clones add up to around 3.3% of the sample. The sample taken for sequencing was blood. Receptors were obtained from a woman in her 40s with Graves' ophthalmopathy.

On this clonotype: It may be a read error: a sequence one base away is much more abundant. This sequence joins TRBV11-1 and TRBJ2-7; D is perhaps TRBD1 or TRBD2 (5 bases each). This CDR3 is built from 13 residues. Germline CDR1 SGHAT, CDR2 FQDESV (reference sequence). The CDR3: CASSPGPLDEQCF. In nucleotides, the CDR3 is TGTGCCAGCAGCCCGGGACCGCTCGACGAGCAGTGCTTC.

This chain's CDR3 is CASSLGARGGSNQPQHF. The CDR3 coding sequence is TGTGCCAGCAGTTTAGGGGCCCGAGGAGGGAGCAATCAGCCCCAGCATTTT. The V call is TRBV27, the J call TRBJ1-5; D is possibly TRBD1 (5 bases). The CDR3 sequence is 17 residues long. CDR1 is MNHEY and CDR2 is SMNVEV in the germline V gene (reference sequence). Trimming shortened V by 2 bases and J by 1 base, and 15 bases separated the two germline ends.

The rearrangement uses TRBV11-2 and TRBJ2-2, with 9 bases identical to TRBD2. This CDR3 has 18 amino acids. Germline V lookup: CDR1 SGHAT, CDR2 FQNNGV. V lost 3 bases and J lost 5; bases outside the gene matches: 13. CDR3 sequence (DNA): TGTGCCAGCAGCTTTGGGGTGTATAGCGGGAGTGGAACCGGGGAGCTGTTTTTT. It specifies CASSFGVYSGSGTGELFF.

This clonotype was observed a handful of times. The chain joins TRBV20-1 to TRBJ1-5, with TRBD1 matching over 7 bases. V dropped 0 bases and J dropped 3; count of bases not matched to a gene: 8. The CDR3 has 16 amino acids. Germline V gene sequence: CDR1 DFQATT, CDR2 SNEGSKA (reference sequence). For the CDR3, the DNA is TGCAGTGCTAGAGATCCACGGGACAGCATCAATCAGCCCCAGCATTTT. Translated: CSARDPRDSINQPQHF.

Concerning this clonotype: One end of the junction fails to match germline, which may point to a read error. The gene calls are TRBV28 and TRBJ2-7, with TRBD2 identical over 9 bases. This CDR3 spans 14 amino acids. CDR1 and CDR2 from the germline V gene are MDHEN and SYDVKM. CDR3 coding DNA: TGTGCCAGCAGTGGCGGGGGGGCCTCCTACGGGCAGTACTTC. This codes for CASSGGGASYGQYF.

This clonotype came up many times. J is TRBJ2-7 and V is TRBV5-1, with 7 positions matching TRBD1. Germline V gives CDR1 SGHRS, CDR2 YFSETQ. The ends lost 0 bases at V and 4 bases at J; junction bases unmatched: 10. The CDR3 loop spans 16 amino acids. The DNA for the CDR3 is TGCGCCAGCAGCTTGGCCCCAGGGGGTGGACCTTACGAGCAGTACTTC. The encoded protein is CASSLAPGGGPYEQYF.

This clonotype was seen a handful of times. The V call is TRBV27, the J call TRBJ1-6, with 7 nucleotides matching TRBD1. The CDR3 sequence is 15 residues long. Germline values: CDR1 MNHEY, CDR2 SMNVEV (reference sequence). J lost 11 bases, V lost 3 bases, and 10 bases had no gene match. The CDR3 DNA reads TGTGCCAGCAGTTTCAGACGCCAGGGGGGTCCACCCCTCCACTTT. This gives the protein CASSFRRQGGPPLHF.

A few counts support this clonotype. The chain is built from TRBV5-1 and TRBJ1-1, with D possibly being TRBD1 (5 bases). Germline loops: CDR1 SGHRS, CDR2 YFSETQ. The CDR3 is 16 amino acids. The V and J ends lost 2 bases and 0 bases respectively, with 14 bases between them. In nucleotides, the CDR3 is TGCGCCAGCAGCTTCCAGGCGAGGGACTTGAACACTGAAGCTTTCTTT. It codes for CASSFQARDLNTEAFF. The variable domain in full, completed from reference TRBV5-1 and TRBJ1-1, reads KAGVTQTPRYLIKTRGQQVTLSCSPISGHRSVSWYQQTPGQGLQFLFEYFSETQRNKGNFPGRFSGRQFSNSRSEMNVSTLELGDSALYLCASSFQARDLNTEAFFGQGTRLTVV.

The sample holds many counts of this clonotype. The chain uses TRBV30 and TRBJ1-1; TRBD1 matches at 8 bases. The CDR3 is made up of 14 amino acids. Germline CDR1 and CDR2: GTSNPN and SVGIG (reference sequence). V shed 8 bases, J shed 1 base, and the junction held 9 bases outside the gene matches. CDR3 nucleotides: TGTGCCGAGAAACAGGGGGAGGCGAACACTGAAGCTTTCTTT. Residues: CAEKQGEANTEAFF.

The chain employs TRBV10-3 and TRBJ1-2; 10 positions agree with TRBD1. This CDR3 region has 14 residues. In germline, CDR1 is ENHRY, CDR2 SYGVKD. The trim removed 3 bases at V and 8 bases at J, leaving 6 bases unmatched. The CDR3 loop is CAISERQGAKGYTF. As DNA, the CDR3 is TGTGCCATCAGTGAAAGACAGGGGGCGAAGGGCTACACCTTC.

This clonotype was counted many times. This chain links TRBV6-1 with TRBJ2-1; TRBD1 matches at 10 bases. The CDR3 sequence is 15 residues long. After removal of 5 bases from V and 2 bases from J, the junction contained 3 bases not matched to a gene. The germline gives CDR1 MNHNS, CDR2 SASEGT. The DNA of the CDR3 is TGTGCCAGCAGTCCCGACAGGGGGCCCTACAATGAGCAGTTCTTC. This codes for CASSPDRGPYNEQFF.

In its sample, this clonotype was seen many times. The chain has TRBV5-1 and TRBJ2-1; 12 positions agree with TRBD2. V trimming: 5 bases; J trimming: 7 bases; junction bases outside the gene matches: 7. This CDR3 contains 15 residues. The germline gives CDR1 SGHRS, CDR2 YFSETQ. The CDR3 sequence is CASRRLAGGKNEQFF. Written as DNA, the CDR3 is TGCGCCAGCAGGAGGCTAGCGGGAGGGAAGAATGAGCAGTTCTTC.

This clonotype was observed many times. The chain uses TRBV28 and TRBJ2-1; a possible D gene is TRBD2 (6 bases). The germline V and J ends were trimmed by 7 bases and 8 bases, with 27 bases remaining between them. This CDR3 spans 17 amino acids. Germline V CDR1 and CDR2: MDHEN, SYDVKM. CDR3 DNA sequence: TGTGCCAGCAACCACCCTGAGCGGGTGAGAACCGTGGATGAGCAGTTCTTC. As protein: CASNHPERVRTVDEQFF.

This clonotype came up many times. V usage is TRBV19 and J usage is TRBJ1-5; D is possibly TRBD1 (6 bases). The CDR3 has 13 residues. Germline loops: CDR1 LNHDA, CDR2 SQIVND (reference sequence). The V end lost 4 bases, the J end lost 4 bases, and 8 bases lay between the germline ends. The CDR3 region is CASSRGLNQPQHF. The DNA of the CDR3 is TGTGCCAGTAGTAGGGGGCTGAATCAGCCCCAGCATTTT.

The chain is built from TRBV9 and TRBJ2-6; possible D gene TRBD2, 6 bases. There are 16 residues in the CDR3. V was clipped by 0 bases and J by 2 bases, with 9 bases between them. Germline lookup yields CDR1 SGDLS and CDR2 YYNGEE. DNA of the CDR3: TGTGCCAGCAGCGTAGGACCGGGGGCTGGGGCCAACGTCCTGACTTTC. Translating gives CASSVGPGAGANVLTF.

V is TRBV4-2 and J is TRBJ1-1; TRBD1 agrees at 8 bases. Germline values: CDR1 LGHNA, CDR2 YNFKEQ. The CDR3 has 15 residues. V shed 6 bases and J 1 base; nucleotides not matched to a gene: 7. The CDR3 nucleotides read TGTGCCAGCAGACAATCAGGGGGCGAGAACACTGAAGCTTTCTTT. Translating it yields CASRQSGGENTEAFF.

V and J are TRBV12-3 or TRBV12-4 and TRBJ2-1; a possible D gene is TRBD2 (6 bases). The DNA end lines up better with TRBJ2-7; the J call may be wrong. This CDR3 spans 13 amino acids. The CDR3 here is CASSLAGSNEQYF. The CDR3 coding sequence is TGTGCCAGCAGTTTAGCCGGGAGTAATGAGCAGTACTTC.

The gene calls are TRBV5-4 and TRBJ2-1; D might be TRBD1 or TRBD2, each matching 5 bases. V shed 3 bases and J shed 10 bases, with 17 bases lying between them. The CDR3 sequence is 14 residues long. Germline V gene data show CDR1 as SGHNT and CDR2 as YYREEE (reference sequence). CDR3 region: CASSSLGDPDEQFF. CDR3 coding DNA: TGTGCCAGCAGCTCGTTGGGGGACCCCGACGAGCAGTTCTTC.

The V call is TRBV14, the J call TRBJ2-7, with TRBD2 as a possible D gene (6 bases). This CDR3 is built from 15 residues. Trimming stripped 1 base from V and 7 bases from J, with 17 bases between. Germline-derived CDR1 and CDR2 are SGHDN and FVKESK. The CDR3 protein is CASSQGGAGWKEQYF. DNA for the CDR3: TGTGCCAGCAGCCAAGGTGGGGCGGGATGGAAGGAGCAGTACTTC.

The genes are TRBV19 and TRBJ1-1; TRBD1 matches at 7 bases. The CDR3 length is 15 residues. Germline V CDR1 and CDR2: LNHDA, SQIVND (reference sequence). V gave up 7 bases and J gave up 4 bases; unmatched junction bases: 12. The DNA of the CDR3 is TGTGCCAGTACTAACCCCAAGCAGGGGGGCACTGAAGCTTTCTTT. Translation: CASTNPKQGGTEAFF.

This clonotype was counted many times. This chain connects TRBV28 to TRBJ2-1; weak D call: TRBD1 (5 bases). Germline V CDR1 and CDR2: MDHEN, SYDVKM. Trimming took 6 bases from V and 4 from J, leaving 13 bases between them. This CDR3 is 14 amino acids long. DNA for the CDR3: TGTGCCAGCAGCCCAGACAGCGATTACAATGAGCAGTTCTTC. Translated, it gives CASSPDSDYNEQFF.

V is TRBV11-2 and J is TRBJ2-3; 10 nucleotides match TRBD2. V lost 5 bases, J lost 13 bases, and 9 bases stayed unmatched. Per germline, CDR1 SGHAT and CDR2 FQNNGV. There are 13 residues in the CDR3. CDR3 protein: CASSQASGSPEYF. For the CDR3, the DNA is TGTGCCAGCAGCCAAGCTAGCGGGAGCCCGGAGTATTTT.

This clonotype was counted ten times or more. J is TRBJ1-6 and V is TRBV6-1; TRBD1 is a possible D gene (6 bases). With 5 bases removed from V and 11 bases from J, the gap between germline ends came to 19 bases. Germline CDR1 and CDR2: MNHNS and SASEGT. CDR3 size: 15 residues. The CDR3, as DNA: TGTGCCAGCAGTTACGCGGGGGCAGGAACGGCACCCCTCCACTTT. Its protein product is CASSYAGAGTAPLHF.